A selection of T cell receptor beta chains follows, all from one sample in a study of T cells in localized non-small cell lung cancer. Using immunoSEQ multiplex PCR, the repertoire was profiled, and TCRdb retains in-frame clones only, with some absent. The sample records some 85,000 clones, around 81% being singletons. The sample in question was PBMCs, obtained before any cancer treatment. All receptors come from a man aged 40 to 69 with stage II squamous cell lung carcinoma. CDR3s include the opening cysteine and the closing phenylalanine or tryptophan.

j_call v_call cdr3_aa
TRBJ1-6 TRBV19 CASSDGGGRQNSPLHF
TRBJ1-3 TRBV5-4 CASSLAGSSGNTIYF
TRBJ2-7 TRBV6-1 CASRTSSGRYEQYF
TRBJ2-7 TRBV6-5 CASSQMGGYEQYF
TRBJ1-2 TRBV6-5 CASSTPRRGNYGYTF
TRBJ2-5 TRBV28 CASCYRQGRRTQYF
TRBJ2-7 TRBV11-2 CASSPIRRTGDGVYEQYF
TRBJ2-3 TRBV9 CASSVSGGSTDTQYF
TRBJ2-5 TRBV7-9 CASSLVGIQETQYF
TRBJ2-7 TRBV2 CASRRDSDYEQYF
TRBJ2-3 TRBV6-6 CASRGLAPGTDTQYF
TRBJ2-2 TRBV2 CASSERQGNTGELFF
TRBJ2-3 TRBV7-9 CASSLSQGTDTQYF
TRBJ2-2 TRBV11-3 CASSFGRGFDTGELFF
TRBJ1-5 TRBV4-3 CASSPNTGWGQPQHF